The subject of this entry is one T cell receptor (beta chain). This sample was included in a study of blood T cell repertoires in COVID-19. The table came from immunoSEQ multiplex PCR; TCRdb's copy has only in-frame clones and leaves some out. The table records about 99,000 clones, 84% of them present only once. This CDR3 is 15 amino acids long. In germline, CDR1 is GTSNPN, CDR2 SVGIG (reference sequence). V lost 2 bases, J lost 4 bases, and 7 bases stayed unmatched. This TCR came from a man aged 65 to 85 with active or convalescent COVID-19. The genes are TRBV30 and TRBJ1-3; 8 bases are shared with TRBD1. Specimen: peripheral blood. CDR3 protein: CAWSIQGARGNTIYF. In nucleotides, the CDR3 is TGTGCCTGGAGTATTCAGGGGGCGAGGGGAAACACCATATATTTT. The whole variable domain, remainder taken from reference TRBV30 and TRBJ1-3, is SQTIHQWPATLVQPVGSPLSLECTVEGTSNPNLYWYRQAAGRGLQLLFYSVGIGQISSEVPQNLSASRPQDRQFILSSKKLLLSDSGFYLCAWSIQGARGNTIYFGEGSWLTVV.